Shown below are 32 T cell receptor beta chains from a single sample sequenced in a study of vaccination and CD4 T cells after COVID-19. Stated treatment: roughly 11-day PBMC culture with coronavirus spike peptide pools or control peptides (ViraFEST assay). Once obtained from cultured CD4+ T cells, the DNA was sequenced using the Oncomine TCR Beta short-read assay. TCRdb called the PCR reads again in MiXCR, with one record for every CDR3 protein. Here the sample spans fewer than 20,000 distinct CDR3 sequences, roughly three fifths being singletons. For these receptors, no antigen is known. Sequenced: CD4+ T cells from blood, cultured in vitro. Receptors were obtained from a human donor who had recovered from COVID-19.

Only a few counts were recorded for this clonotype. This sequence joins TRBV15 and TRBJ2-5; maybe TRBD2 (5 bases). The CDR3 length is 14 residues. Trimming cost V 0 bases and J 3 bases, with 8 bases left between them. CDR1 is LNHNV, CDR2 YYDKDF, per germline (reference sequence). The CDR3 reads CATSRDRGEETQYF. For the CDR3, the DNA is TGTGCCACCAGCAGAGATCGGGGTGAAGAGACCCAGTACTTC.

The chain links TRBV18 to TRBJ1-1; D not resolved. Trimming removed 1 base from V and 1 base from J, with 4 bases in between. CDR1 is KGHSH and CDR2 is LQKENI in the germline V gene. The CDR3 runs 13 residues. The CDR3 reads CASSPQENTEAFF. DNA of the CDR3: TGTGCCAGCTCACCACAGGAGAACACTGAAGCTTTCTTT.

The gene calls are TRBV10-3 and TRBJ1-6; D is undetermined. Germline CDR1 ENHRY, CDR2 SYGVKD. Trimming took 1 base from V and 7 from J, leaving 11 bases between them. The CDR3 runs to 15 residues. The CDR3 bases are TGTGCCATCAGTGAGTGGAGTTCTCGGAATTCACCCCTCCACTTT. Translation gives CAISEWSSRNSPLHF.

The chain joins TRBV6-1 to TRBJ2-3; 11 nucleotides line up with TRBD2. The V gene's germline CDR1 is MNHNS and CDR2 SASEGT. The trim removed 9 bases at V and 2 bases at J, leaving 16 bases unmatched. The CDR3 contains 18 residues. The CDR3: CASSPGLAGGRYTDTQYF. CDR3 DNA sequence: TGTGCCAGTAGCCCTGGGCTAGCGGGAGGAAGGTACACAGATACGCAGTATTTT.

The genes are TRBV20-1 and TRBJ2-7; D might be TRBD2 (7 bases). Between the trimmed V and J ends, which lost 2 bases and 0 bases, there was a span of 11 bases. Germline V gene lookup returns CDR1 DFQATT and CDR2 SNEGSKA (reference sequence). The CDR3 loop spans 14 amino acids. CDR3 amino acids: CSARRGGTSYEQYF. The CDR3 region has the DNA TGCAGTGCTAGAAGGGGGGGAACCTCCTACGAGCAGTACTTC.

This rearrangement joins TRBV5-1 to TRBJ2-1; D assignment may be TRBD1 or TRBD2 (5 bases each). The V end was cut by 5 bases, the J end by 12 bases, with 18 bases between. This CDR3 is 13 amino acids long. Germline V gene sequence: CDR1 SGHRS, CDR2 YFSETQ. CDR3 nucleotides: TGCGCCAGCAGTCTTACCGGGACCCGCTTGCAGTTCTTC. Its protein is CASSLTGTRLQFF.

The J gene is TRBJ2-3, the V gene TRBV20-1; 11 bases match TRBD2. J was trimmed by 0 bases and V by 0 bases; bases with no gene match: 5. The CDR3 contains 17 residues. Germline V gene lookup returns CDR1 DFQATT and CDR2 SNEGSKA (reference sequence). CDR3: CSARDPSGRPSTDTQYF. CDR3 nucleotides: TGCAGTGCTAGAGATCCTAGCGGGAGGCCTAGCACAGATACGCAGTATTTT.

The chain uses TRBV14 and TRBJ1-6; no firm D call. The CDR3 is 17 amino acids. The germline V and J ends were trimmed by 3 bases and 1 base, with 13 bases remaining between them. CDR1 and CDR2 (germline): SGHDN, FVKESK. This CDR3 reads CASSHRTASSYNSPLHF. The CDR3 DNA follows: TGTGCCAGCAGCCATAGGACCGCGTCGTCCTATAATTCACCCCTCCACTTT.

J is TRBJ2-5 and V is TRBV20-1; D unresolved. The CDR3 loop spans 13 amino acids. Germline V CDR1 and CDR2: DFQATT, SNEGSKA (reference sequence). Trimming cost V 1 base and J 4 bases, with 10 bases left between them. DNA for the CDR3: TGCAGTGCTAGAGGTCCGGAGAGAGAGACCCAGTACTTC. It yields the protein CSARGPERETQYF.

The rearrangement joins TRBV9 to TRBJ1-1, with D tentatively TRBD1 (5 bases). V lost 1 base to trimming and J lost 1 base, with 8 bases between them. The CDR3 sequence is 14 residues long. Germline-derived CDR1 and CDR2 are SGDLS and YYNGEE. Here the CDR3 reads CASSVQGSNTEAFF. The CDR3 DNA reads TGTGCCAGCAGCGTACAGGGATCGAACACTGAAGCTTTCTTT.

The chain couples TRBV12-3 or TRBV12-4 to TRBJ1-2; possible D gene TRBD1, 5 bases. CDR3 size: 15 residues. V dropped 2 bases and J dropped 6 bases, with 16 bases sitting between them. The CDR3: CASSLRQPSPHGYTF. CDR3 DNA sequence: TGTGCCAGCAGTTTAAGACAGCCGTCTCCGCATGGCTACACCTTC.

The gene calls are TRBV28 and TRBJ2-3; TRBD1 matches 12 bases. Trimming at V came to 2 bases and at J to 2 bases, leaving 5 bases not matched to a gene. The CDR3 is 17 residues long. The germline V gene encodes CDR1 MDHEN and CDR2 SYDVKM. CDR3 coding DNA: TGTGCCAGCAGTTTACCCGGGACAGGGGGCATCACAGATACGCAGTATTTT. Its protein is CASSLPGTGGITDTQYF.

This clonotype has only a few counts. The DNA for the CDR3 is TGTGCCAGCAGGCCGGGACAGGCTACGCTCTATGGCTACACCTTC. Its protein product is CASRPGQATLYGYTF. This chain uses TRBV6-1 with TRBJ1-2; 8 nucleotides line up with TRBD1. CDR3 length equals 15 residues. CDR1 and CDR2 (germline): MNHNS, SASEGT. The trim removed 6 bases at V and 4 bases at J, leaving 10 bases unmatched.

J is TRBJ1-2 and V is TRBV14; a possible D gene is TRBD1 (6 bases). The CDR3 covers 15 residues. The germline CDR1 and CDR2 sequences are SGHDN and FVKESK. With 0 bases removed from V and 5 bases from J, the gap between germline ends came to 13 bases. The CDR3 region has the DNA TGTGCCAGCAGCCAAGATATTTGGGACACATATGGCTACACCTTC. Residues: CASSQDIWDTYGYTF.

The chain couples TRBV27 to TRBJ2-7, with D possibly being TRBD2 (6 bases). CDR1 and CDR2 (germline): MNHEY, SMNVEV (reference sequence). The CDR3 has 14 residues. V gave up 10 bases and J gave up 5 bases, with 21 bases separating them. Written as DNA, the CDR3 is TGTGCCACCAAACCACTAAGTGGGGGGAACGAGCAGTACTTC. Translated: CATKPLSGGNEQYF.

The CDR3 loop reads CASLKSRDRVVGYEQYF. The CDR3 bases are TGTGCCAGCCTTAAGTCCCGGGACAGGGTAGTAGGCTACGAGCAGTACTTC. The chain carries TRBV2 and TRBJ2-7, with 9 bases lining up with TRBD1. The trim removed 8 bases at V and 3 bases at J, leaving 17 bases unmatched. Germline CDR1 and CDR2: SNHLY and FYNNEI. This CDR3 has 17 amino acids.

The chain is built from TRBV6-2 or TRBV6-3 and TRBJ2-7; D perhaps matches TRBD1 (6 bases). V lost 6 bases to trimming and J lost 3 bases, with 27 bases between them. CDR3 length equals 18 residues. Germline V CDR1 and CDR2: MNHEY, SVGEGT. CDR3 DNA sequence: TGTGCCAGCAGCGCCCCCGGGAAAGCAGGGGAATTGCGCTACGAGCAGTACTTC. This gives the protein CASSAPGKAGELRYEQYF.

The V call is TRBV2, the J call TRBJ2-1, with D uncertain. V was trimmed by 2 bases and J by 4 bases, leaving 12 bases between them. This CDR3 is 15 amino acids long. CDR1 is SNHLY and CDR2 is FYNNEI in the germline V gene. CDR3 residues: CASSERSLQYNEQFF. The CDR3 DNA reads as TGTGCCAGCAGTGAACGGTCCCTCCAATACAATGAGCAGTTCTTC.

As DNA, the CDR3 is TGTGCCAGCAGCAAAGACAGGTCTTTAGCTTTCTTT. It encodes CASSKDRSLAFF. The chain links TRBV2 to TRBJ1-1, with D perhaps matching TRBD1 (6 bases). V shed 6 bases and J shed 10 bases, with 15 bases lying between them. Germline V gene sequence: CDR1 SNHLY, CDR2 FYNNEI. The CDR3 runs 12 residues.

V and J are TRBV7-9 and TRBJ2-2; D uncertain. V was shortened by 5 bases and J by 2 bases, with 9 bases between the two germline ends. The CDR3 has 14 residues. In germline, CDR1 is SEHNR, CDR2 FQNEAQ (reference sequence). CDR3 protein: CASSAPENTGELFF. The CDR3 DNA is TGTGCCAGCAGCGCCCCCGAAAACACCGGGGAGCTGTTTTTT. The full variable domain, with the rest looked up from reference TRBV7-9 and TRBJ2-2, is DTGVSQNPRHKITKRGQNVTFRCDPISEHNRLYWYRQTLGQGPEFLTYFQNEAQLEKSRLLSDRFSAERPKGSFSTLEIQRTEQGDSAMYLCASSAPENTGELFFGEGSRLTVL.

The chain couples TRBV7-9 to TRBJ2-2; 9 bases agree with TRBD1. J was trimmed by 7 bases and V by 6 bases; bases with no gene match: 6. The germline V gene has CDR1 SEHNR and CDR2 FQNEAQ (reference sequence). This CDR3 is built from 14 residues. The CDR3: CASRRTGANGELFF. The CDR3 DNA is TGTGCCAGCAGACGGACAGGGGCGAACGGGGAGCTGTTTTTT.

In its sample, this clonotype was seen a few times. The chain carries TRBV6-1 and TRBJ1-2; no firm D call. The CDR3 is 12 residues long. The germline V gene has CDR1 MNHNS and CDR2 SASEGT. The V end was cut by 5 bases, the J end by 0 bases, with 4 bases between. The CDR3 region has the DNA TGTGCCAGCAGTCAGGCTAACTATGGCTACACCTTC. This gives the protein CASSQANYGYTF.

This sequence joins TRBV12-3 or TRBV12-4 and TRBJ1-6, with a tentative D call TRBD1 (6 bases). There are 15 residues in the CDR3. V lost 5 bases, J lost 15 bases, and 23 bases lay in between. CDR3 protein: CASSGLSVGAVHLHF. DNA for the CDR3: TGTGCCAGCAGTGGTTTATCCGTGGGGGCAGTTCACCTCCACTTT.

This clonotype was detected a few times. V is TRBV29-1 and J is TRBJ1-5; 7 bases line up with TRBD1. This CDR3 contains 13 residues. Germline CDR1 reads SQVTM; CDR2 reads ANQGSEA. V gave up 6 bases and J gave up 2 bases; unmatched junction bases: 4. The CDR3 sequence is CSVGGQGNQPQHF. The CDR3 bases are TGCAGCGTAGGAGGACAGGGCAATCAGCCCCAGCATTTT.

J is TRBJ1-2 and V is TRBV20-1; the match to TRBD1 covers 8 bases. The ends lost 6 bases at V and 8 bases at J; junction bases unmatched: 8. The CDR3 consists of 12 residues. Germline V gene lookup returns CDR1 DFQATT and CDR2 SNEGSKA (reference sequence). CDR3 sequence (DNA): TGCAGTGCGTGGCAGGGGGCGTACGGCTACACCTTC. It translates to CSAWQGAYGYTF.

V and J are TRBV19 and TRBJ2-7, with TRBD1 matching over 9 bases. The V and J ends lost 10 bases and 9 bases, in that order; junction bases with no gene match: 19. The germline CDR1 and CDR2 sequences are LNHDA and SQIVND (reference sequence). CDR3 length equals 15 residues. The CDR3, as DNA: TGTGCCACCTCAACCCCCGGGACAGGGAGTGATCGGCAGTACTTC. Protein product: CATSTPGTGSDRQYF.

The chain employs TRBV7-8 and TRBJ1-2, with unresolved D. Germline CDR1 reads SGHVS; CDR2 reads FQNEAQ. The CDR3 is 14 amino acids. Trimming took off 1 base at V and 5 bases at J, with 11 bases between the two ends. The CDR3 DNA reads as TGTGCCAGCAGCTTAGTGGGCAGGCAATATGGCTACACCTTC. Translating gives CASSLVGRQYGYTF.

J is TRBJ1-2 and V is TRBV5-1; D gene unclear. The CDR3 spans 15 residues. The V end was cut by 0 bases, the J end by 8 bases, with 17 bases between. CDR1 is SGHRS and CDR2 is YFSETQ in the germline V gene. CDR3 in amino acids: CASSLVISGVRGYTF. In nucleotides, the CDR3 is TGCGCCAGCAGCTTGGTGATCTCGGGCGTGAGGGGCTACACCTTC. The full variable domain, its missing parts supplied by reference TRBV5-1 and TRBJ1-2, is KAGVTQTPRYLIKTRGQQVTLSCSPISGHRSVSWYQQTPGQGLQFLFEYFSETQRNKGNFPGRFSGRQFSNSRSEMNVSTLELGDSALYLCASSLVISGVRGYTFGSGTRLTVV.

This clonotype turned up a few times. This chain uses TRBV20-1 with TRBJ2-4; weak D call: TRBD1 (6 bases). CDR1 and CDR2 (germline): DFQATT, SNEGSKA (reference sequence). The CDR3 runs to 13 residues. V was trimmed by 2 bases and J by 6 bases, leaving 11 bases between them. CDR3 nucleotides: TGCAGTGCTAGATACAGGGACGGAAACATTCAGTACTTC. Its translation: CSARYRDGNIQYF.

The chain couples TRBV11-2 to TRBJ2-5, with D perhaps matching TRBD1 (6 bases). The CDR3 totals 14 residues. Germline lookup yields CDR1 SGHAT and CDR2 FQNNGV. V was clipped by 7 bases and J by 4 bases, with 16 bases between them. The CDR3 DNA follows: TGTGCCAGCACCTGGGGGCCTGAGGGAGAGACCCAGTACTTC. It codes for CASTWGPEGETQYF.

The rearrangement joins TRBV25-1 to TRBJ2-5; D might be TRBD1 or TRBD2, each matching 5 bases. V shed 4 bases and J shed 4 bases, with 16 bases lying between them. This CDR3 has 15 residues. Germline CDR1 is MGHDK and CDR2 is SYGVNS. In nucleotides, the CDR3 is TGTGCCAGCAGTGCAATAGAAACGGGACGAGAGACCCAGTACTTC. Translated, it gives CASSAIETGRETQYF.

The chain links TRBV7-9 to TRBJ2-1; TRBD1 is a possible D gene (5 bases). Germline V gene data show CDR1 as SEHNR and CDR2 as FQNEAQ (reference sequence). CDR3 length equals 13 residues. The V and J ends lost 5 bases and 9 bases respectively, with 14 bases between them. CDR3 in amino acids: CASSLTATGEQFF. The CDR3 coding sequence is TGTGCCAGCAGCCTGACTGCTACAGGTGAGCAGTTCTTC.